The 11 T cell receptor beta chains below come from one sample, sequenced in a study of blood T cells in healthy people across ages (dated by TCRdb to about 2015). Library preparation was by 5' RACE. Sequencing instrument: Illumina HiSeq 2500. A second roughly 6 to 11 cycle PCR used a sample-barcoded 5' primer and a J-beta primer mix. The public sequencing data were trimmed at Q25 with fastp and processed into clonotypes with MiXCR by TCRdb, which kept only in-frame beta chains. Identical CDR3 protein sequences are pooled into one entry, listed with their most common genes and DNA. For this sample there are around 800,000 distinct CDR3 sequences; more than 35% appear just once. Together, the top ten hold less than 20% of the sample. What was sequenced was blood. The receptors derive from a man older than 75 in good health.

The CDR3: CAISEPYGETQYF. The CDR3 DNA is TGTGCCATCAGTGAGCCCTATGGGGAGACCCAGTACTTC. The chain carries TRBV10-3 and TRBJ2-5; D gene unclear. The V gene's germline CDR1 is ENHRY and CDR2 SYGVKD. This CDR3 spans 13 amino acids. Between the trimmed V and J ends, which lost 2 bases and 5 bases, there was a span of 9 bases.

The V and J genes are TRBV7-2 and TRBJ1-2; D is unresolved. This CDR3 has 14 amino acids. Germline V gene data show CDR1 as SGHTA and CDR2 as FQGNSA. The V gene lost 2 bases and the J gene lost 2 bases, with 9 bases spanning the gap. The DNA of the CDR3 is TGTGCCAGCAGCTTACGCCCAGAAAACTATGGCTACACCTTC. Protein product: CASSLRPENYGYTF.

This clonotype was seen more than once but under ten times. The chain combines TRBV7-2 with TRBJ1-2, with TRBD1 identical over 10 bases. Germline V gene sequence: CDR1 SGHTA, CDR2 FQGNSA. The CDR3 sequence is 13 residues long. J was trimmed by 2 bases and V by 6 bases; bases with no gene match: 0. CDR3 in DNA: TGTGCCAGCAGGGGACAGGGGAACTATGGCTACACCTTC. It translates to CASRGQGNYGYTF.

This clonotype was observed a handful of times. The chain uses TRBV27 and TRBJ2-1; 7 nucleotides agree with TRBD2. V trimming: 1 base; J trimming: 8 bases; junction bases outside the gene matches: 14. This CDR3 spans 17 amino acids. The germline gives CDR1 MNHEY, CDR2 SMNVEV (reference sequence). As DNA, the CDR3 is TGTGCCAGCAGTTTATTGAATCGACTAGCCCTCGGGGATGAGCAGTTCTTC. Translation gives CASSLLNRLALGDEQFF.

About this clonotype: One base away lies a much larger clone, so this may be a sequencing read error. This chain connects TRBV7-8 to TRBJ2-6; 7 bases fit TRBD1. The germline V gene has CDR1 SGHVS and CDR2 FQNEAQ. The CDR3 extends over 16 amino acids. The CDR3 DNA reads as TGTGCCAACAGCTCGCAAGGGGGCGCTGGGGCCAACGTCCTGACTTTC. Residues: CANSSQGGAGANVLTF.

As regards this clonotype: Relative to the germline gene, one junction end is altered; a read error may explain this. V gene TRBV6-2 or TRBV6-3 combines with J gene TRBJ2-7, with 10 bases lining up with TRBD2. This CDR3 is built from 15 residues. Germline V CDR1 and CDR2: MNHEY, SVGEGT. The CDR3 sequence is CASSPLAGWPYEQYF. The CDR3 DNA is TGTGCTAGCAGTCCACTAGCGGGATGGCCGTACGAGCAGTACTTC.

The CDR3: CASSSEGLGYNEQFF. CDR3 coding DNA: TGCGCCAGCAGCTCCGAGGGTCTTGGCTACAATGAGCAGTTCTTC. This chain uses TRBV5-1 with TRBJ2-1, with D possibly matching TRBD2 (5 bases). CDR1 SGHRS and CDR2 YFSETQ come from the germline V gene. The CDR3 contains 15 residues. V was clipped by 3 bases and J by 3 bases, with 13 bases between them.

A note on this clonotype: This could be a read error, since a much larger clone is one nucleotide away. The chain has TRBV7-9 and TRBJ1-6, with D perhaps matching TRBD1 (5 bases). Germline-derived CDR1 and CDR2 are SEHNR and FQNEAQ (reference sequence). Trimming left V 5 bases short and J 7 bases short, with 12 bases between. The CDR3 is 14 residues long. CDR3 DNA: TGTGCCAGCAGCGTCGCAGGGAGGAATTCACCCCTCCACTTT. Residues: CASSVAGRNSPLHF.

The chain carries TRBV4-3 and TRBJ2-1, with D perhaps assigned TRBD1 or TRBD2 (5 bases each). The CDR3 is 15 amino acids. Trimming removed 5 bases from V and 6 bases from J, with 17 bases in between. In germline, CDR1 is LGHNA, CDR2 YSLEER. Here the CDR3 reads CASSKKGRGPNEQFF. As DNA, the CDR3 is TGCGCCAGCAGCAAAAAGGGACGGGGTCCCAATGAGCAGTTCTTC.

The chain combines TRBV20-1 with TRBJ1-2; tentatively, D is TRBD1 (5 bases). This CDR3 comprises 14 residues. CDR1 is DFQATT, CDR2 SNEGSKA, per germline (reference sequence). Deletions cut 0 bases from V and 4 bases from J, with 12 bases between. In DNA form, the CDR3 reads TGCAGTGCTAGAGACAAGACAGCTAGCTATGGCTACACCTTC. Its protein product is CSARDKTASYGYTF.

This clonotype was seen a few times. The chain combines TRBV12-3 or TRBV12-4 with TRBJ2-3; no definite D call. This CDR3 region has 12 residues. V was cut by 7 bases and J by 4 bases, with 9 bases left in between. Here the CDR3 DNA reads TGTGCCAGCACCCTAGTGCCAGATACGCAGTATTTT. This sequence encodes CASTLVPDTQYF.